What follows describes a single T cell receptor (beta chain). Its antigen is not identified. The entry originates in a study of cytomegalovirus exposure and HLA in healthy donors. Findings of the study overall: First-cohort TCR clusters were later found to tend to co-occur in the 130 or so validation repertoires. Cytomegalovirus status, reportedly, was diagnosed with high specificity and sensitivity by the classifier. 150 to 200 TCR beta chains were listed as cytomegalovirus-associated. Across donors, most TCRs were seen rarely, yet some public ones were widespread.

CDR1 and CDR2 (germline): SGHTA, FQGTGA. Trimming took off 4 bases at V and 4 bases at J, with 16 bases between the two ends. The CDR3 is made up of 15 amino acids. TCRdb's copy holds only in-frame clones and misses some; the assay was immunoSEQ multiplex PCR. The sample gives about 110,000 clones, around 86% of which show up once; approximately 4% is in the top ten. This chain uses TRBV7-3 with TRBJ2-5; TRBD2 is a possible D gene (6 bases). The sequence derives from a woman aged 18-29 years in good health and CMV-seropositive. The sample was PBMCs. This CDR3 reads CASSSGTQRGETQYF. For the CDR3, the DNA is TGTGCCAGCAGCTCAGGGACTCAGAGAGGAGAGACCCAGTACTTC.